This T cell receptor beta chain was recovered during a study of cytomegalovirus exposure and HLA in healthy donors. Overall study findings and caveats: Presence/absence analyses assumed roughly uniform sequencing depth across donors.

The PCR ran on 60 Vbeta and 13 Jbeta primers. Sequencing was performed with immunoSEQ multiplex PCR; in TCRdb, only in-frame clones are kept and a portion is missing. The data contain about 120,000 clones, 70% to 90% of them singletons. Points on this clone: Its antigen is undetermined.

The sample consisted of PBMCs. The TCR originated in a man aged 40-55 years in good health and CMV-seronegative.

CDR3 coding DNA: TGTGCCAGCAGGATGGGCGTTGGCAATCAGCCCCAGCATTTT. It specifies CASRMGVGNQPQHF. This chain links TRBV2 with TRBJ1-5; D gene unclear. V gave up 6 bases and J gave up 2 bases, with 11 bases separating them. The CDR3 loop spans 14 amino acids. The germline V gene encodes CDR1 SNHLY and CDR2 FYNNEI.